This TCR beta chain was sequenced during a study of identical twins. Overall study findings and caveats: Diverse VJ usage suggested most zero-insertion clonotypes were not invariant T cells. Excess low generation probability was seen in twin-shared out-of-frame alpha sequences. Abundant cord blood beta clonotypes carried fewer insertions; memory repertoires showed none.

In its sample, this clonotype was seen a few times. No antigen is known for it. cDNA carried unique molecular identifiers, and a universal primer site was added by template switching. TCRdb itself ran the 5' RACE reads through MiXCR, one entry per CDR3 protein. The sample includes 420,000 or so distinct CDR3 sequences, approximately 17% of them seen just once. Germline CDR1 and CDR2: SGHDT and YYEEEE. The CDR3 is 14 residues long. V lost 4 bases, J lost 8 bases, and 8 bases stayed unmatched. The gene calls are TRBV5-6 and TRBJ1-4; 7 nucleotides align to TRBD1. Source material: naive T cells sorted from blood. The clonotype comes from a man aged 45-65 years in good health. CDR3 in DNA: TGTGCCAGCAGCCCGACAGGGATGCGGGAAAAACTGTTTTTT. Translation: CASSPTGMREKLFF.